This TCR beta chain is drawn from a study of blood T cell repertoires in COVID-19. Study information: Samples representing acute and convalescent COVID-19 were sourced from the United States, Italy and Spain. Sample material is recorded as cDNA or gDNA derived from T cells, B-cell-depleted T cells, or PBMCs.

Authors' analysis steps: Estimation of nucleated cell counts relied on the amplification of reference gene primers. TCRdb's copy holds only in-frame clones and misses some; the assay was immunoSEQ multiplex PCR. V and J calls plus clone size are reproduced from that table; the DNA served to infer D and trimming. The profile shows 50,000 to 70,000 clones, 80% to 95% of them singletons. Germline CDR1 and CDR2: SQVTM and ANQGSEA. The CDR3 sequence is 12 residues long. V was pared by 3 bases and J by 5 bases, with 2 bases of the junction left unmatched. Concerning this clone itself: Other DNA variants within this sample encode the same CDR3.

The TCR was taken from a human donor with active COVID-19. The donor label of this sample is uncertain. Specimen: peripheral blood. V and J are TRBV29-1 and TRBJ1-1; 8 bases are shared with TRBD1. CDR3 region: CSVDRGRTEAFF. CDR3 DNA: TGCAGCGTTGACAGGGGGCGGACTGAAGCTTTCTTT.